One sample yielded the 15 T cell receptor beta chains listed below, sequenced in a study of identical twins. TCRdb fed the 5' RACE reads into MiXCR, producing one record per CDR3 protein. Among approximately 490,000 distinct CDR3 sequences, more than 20% were seen once, and the ten largest hold approximately 0.52%. The sample was also reused in another study, on yellow fever vaccine responses in identical twins.

Sequencing input: CD4+ T cells sorted from blood. The receptor source for this set is a young woman in good health.

V and J are TRBV19 and TRBJ1-1; D ambiguous. V was trimmed by 8 bases and J by 3 bases, leaving 10 bases between them. Germline V gene data show CDR1 as LNHDA and CDR2 as SQIVND (reference sequence). CDR3 length: 12 amino acids. The CDR3 protein is CASSNSYTEAFF. In nucleotides, the CDR3 is TGTGCCAGTTCTAACAGTTACACTGAAGCTTTCTTT.

This clonotype was detected a few times. This sequence joins TRBV4-1 and TRBJ1-2; perhaps TRBD1 as D (6 bases). Germline assignment: CDR1 MGHRA and CDR2 YSYEKL. The CDR3 length is 14 residues. V lost 1 base to trimming and J lost 7 bases, with 13 bases between them. This chain's CDR3 is CASSQVAGVGGYTF. As DNA, the CDR3 is TGCGCCAGCAGCCAAGTGGCAGGGGTTGGTGGCTACACCTTC.

A single count supports this clonotype. The gene calls are TRBV3-1 and TRBJ1-1, with D perhaps TRBD1 (5 bases). This CDR3 spans 15 amino acids. Germline V gene data show CDR1 as LGHDT and CDR2 as YNNKEL (reference sequence). V lost 9 bases and J lost 0, with 17 bases in between. In nucleotides, the CDR3 is TGTGCCAGTGGAGGCTGGGGGGGGTTGAACACTGAAGCTTTCTTT. This gives the protein CASGGWGGLNTEAFF.

This clonotype was seen more than once but under ten times. The rearrangement uses TRBV24-1 and TRBJ2-5; the D gene could be TRBD1 or TRBD2 (5 bases each). Between the trimmed V and J ends, which lost 4 bases and 1 base, there was a span of 15 bases. The length of the CDR3 is 16 residues. CDR1 and CDR2 (germline): KGHDR, SFDVKD. As DNA, the CDR3 is TGTGCCACCAGTGACAGGGACCCGCGGGCCCAAGAGACCCAGTACTTC. As protein: CATSDRDPRAQETQYF.

The rearrangement uses TRBV6-1 and TRBJ1-6, with no clear D. Trimming shortened V by 4 bases and J by 7 bases, and 11 bases separated the two germline ends. The CDR3 contains 14 residues. Germline CDR1 reads MNHNS; CDR2 reads SASEGT. The CDR3 coding sequence is TGTGCCAGCAGTGTAAGAGGAATCAATTCACCCCTCCACTTT. This translates into CASSVRGINSPLHF.

The V gene is TRBV27, the J gene TRBJ1-1; 8 bases are a match to TRBD1. The CDR3 has 13 amino acids. The germline V gene encodes CDR1 MNHEY and CDR2 SMNVEV (reference sequence). V lost 10 bases, J lost 5 bases, and 9 bases stayed unmatched. CDR3 sequence reads: CATLRGRGTEAFF. CDR3 nucleotides: TGTGCCACCCTCAGGGGGCGCGGAACTGAAGCTTTCTTT.

The V call is TRBV3-1, the J call TRBJ2-6, with unresolved D. V lost 9 bases and J 2 bases, leaving 5 bases between the germline ends. CDR3 size: 12 residues. Germline V lookup: CDR1 LGHDT, CDR2 YNNKEL (reference sequence). The CDR3 loop is CASGTGANVLTF. CDR3 nucleotide sequence: TGTGCCAGTGGTACTGGGGCCAACGTCCTGACTTTC.

This chain joins TRBV5-1 and TRBJ2-1; TRBD1 matches at 11 bases. The V gene end was trimmed by 2 bases and the J gene end by 7 bases; junction bases not matched to a gene: 8. CDR1 is SGHRS and CDR2 is YFSETQ in the germline V gene. The CDR3 spans 16 residues. This CDR3 reads CASSLPTGTGGNEQFF. CDR3 in DNA: TGCGCCAGCAGCTTACCGACCGGGACAGGGGGGAATGAGCAGTTCTTC.

The chain is built from TRBV6-2 or TRBV6-3 and TRBJ2-6; TRBD1 or TRBD2 may be the D gene (5 bases each). CDR3 length: 15 residues. Germline CDR1 is MNHEY and CDR2 is SVGEGT. Trimming stripped 2 bases from V and 4 bases from J, with 9 bases between. For the CDR3, the DNA is TGTGCCAGCAGTTACGGGGGTGCGGGGGCCAACGTCCTGACTTTC. Translating gives CASSYGGAGANVLTF.

The chain links TRBV29-1 to TRBJ2-4, with D unclear. Per germline, CDR1 SQVTM and CDR2 ANQGSEA. V was trimmed by 4 bases and J by 8 bases, leaving 15 bases between them. CDR3 length equals 13 residues. CDR3 region: CSVAIGIGDIQYF. CDR3 in DNA: TGCAGCGTTGCAATAGGGATTGGGGACATTCAGTACTTC.

This sequence joins TRBV5-1 and TRBJ2-7; 7 bases fit TRBD1. Germline V gene sequence: CDR1 SGHRS, CDR2 YFSETQ. This CDR3 contains 12 residues. The junction had 1 base not matched to a gene; V was cut back by 2 bases and J by 5 bases. The CDR3 sequence: CASSLQGNEQYF. The CDR3 DNA sequence: TGCGCCAGCAGCTTACAGGGGAACGAGCAGTACTTC.

In its sample, this clonotype was seen a few times. The chain is built from TRBV27 and TRBJ2-5, with 8 bases lining up with TRBD1. In germline, CDR1 is MNHEY, CDR2 SMNVEV (reference sequence). This CDR3 is built from 16 residues. J gave up 6 bases and V 5 bases, and 14 bases lay outside the gene matches. The CDR3 nucleotides are TGTGCCAGCAGTGGGGGACAGGTGTCTATGGGAAAGACCCAGTACTTC. Translation gives CASSGGQVSMGKTQYF.

This clonotype was counted a few times. V is TRBV11-2 and J is TRBJ2-1, with 12 bases identical to TRBD1. Per the germline V gene, CDR1 is SGHAT and CDR2 is FQNNGV. This CDR3 is 15 amino acids long. After removal of 1 base from V and 9 bases from J, the junction contained 4 bases not matched to a gene. The DNA for the CDR3 is TGTGCCAGCAGCTTAGTTGGGACAGGGGGCGGTGAGCAGTTCTTC. Translated: CASSLVGTGGGEQFF. Looking up the rest from reference TRBV11-2 and TRBJ2-1 gives the full variable domain: EAGVAQSPRYKIIEKRQSVAFWCNPISGHATLYWYQQILGQGPKLLIQFQNNGVVDDSQLPKDRFSAERLKGVDSTLKIQPAKLEDSAVYLCASSLVGTGGGEQFFGPGTRLTVL.

This chain joins TRBV6-1 and TRBJ2-3, with 12 bases matching TRBD2. The V gene's germline CDR1 is MNHNS and CDR2 SASEGT. J was trimmed by 1 base and V by 6 bases; bases with no gene match: 8. The CDR3 has 17 residues. CDR3 region: CASRGLAGGPRTDTQYF. CDR3 in DNA: TGTGCCAGCAGAGGTCTAGCGGGAGGGCCACGCACAGATACGCAGTATTTT.

This chain joins TRBV11-2 and TRBJ2-3, with 11 nucleotides matching TRBD2. The ends lost 5 bases at V and 0 bases at J; junction bases unmatched: 7. The CDR3 totals 17 residues. CDR1 and CDR2 from the germline V gene are SGHAT and FQNNGV. The CDR3 DNA reads TGTGCCAGCAGCCCCCTAGGACTAGCGGGCAGCACAGATACGCAGTATTTT. It codes for CASSPLGLAGSTDTQYF.